This is a list of T cell receptor beta chains from one sample in a study of blood T cell repertoires in COVID-19. Clones were read by immunoSEQ multiplex PCR, and TCRdb kept only the in-frame ones, dropping some. The top ten hold roughly 0.95% of the sample, which has around 240,000 clones, 80% to 90% seen once. The sample taken for sequencing was PBMCs or T cells enriched from blood (not recorded which). The receptors were sampled from a man aged 50-60 years who had been exposed to COVID-19. Each CDR3 is given with its conserved first and last residue. The order of the fields is CDR3 protein, V gene, CDR3 length, clone size. Size tells how often a clone was seen (once, few, many) or the class of an expanded clone, and some rows leave it out.

CDR3 protein: CATGYRRLTEAFF; V gene: TRBV6-5; CDR3 length: 13; clone size: -
CDR3 protein: CASSQADRFTDTQYF; V gene: TRBV5-1; CDR3 length: 15; clone size: -
CDR3 protein: CASKRFQGYTEAFF; V gene: TRBV28; CDR3 length: 14; clone size: -
CDR3 protein: CASSQGGTGIFDEQFF; V gene: TRBV14; CDR3 length: 16; clone size: -
CDR3 protein: CASSLADRANYGYTF; V gene: TRBV5-6; CDR3 length: 15; clone size: -
CDR3 protein: CASSSLRTGENTEAFF; V gene: TRBV27; CDR3 length: 16; clone size: -
CDR3 protein: CASNVAGFTGELFF; V gene: TRBV19; CDR3 length: 14; clone size: -
CDR3 protein: CASSQTGTYGYTF; V gene: TRBV7-9; CDR3 length: 13; clone size: -
CDR3 protein: CASSQIQGAVFVDEQFF; V gene: TRBV27; CDR3 length: 17; clone size: once
CDR3 protein: CASTVGTGHEPQHF; V gene: TRBV7-2; CDR3 length: 14; clone size: -
CDR3 protein: CASSERIQETQYF; V gene: TRBV19; CDR3 length: 13; clone size: -
CDR3 protein: CASSSQGYYGYTF; V gene: TRBV5-4; CDR3 length: 13; clone size: few
CDR3 protein: CASTLRGEKLFF; V gene: TRBV28; CDR3 length: 12; clone size: -
CDR3 protein: CSVGHRLMPQETQYF; V gene: TRBV29-1; CDR3 length: 15; clone size: -
CDR3 protein: CASSTTSGSTDTQYF; V gene: TRBV7-3; CDR3 length: 15; clone size: -
CDR3 protein: CATSRGEETQYF; V gene: TRBV15; CDR3 length: 12; clone size: -
CDR3 protein: CASSYGGGQPQHF; V gene: TRBV6-5; CDR3 length: 13; clone size: -
CDR3 protein: CAISLGQGGRQETQYF; V gene: TRBV10-3; CDR3 length: 16; clone size: -
CDR3 protein: CASRRDRVQPQHF; V gene: TRBV28; CDR3 length: 13; clone size: -
CDR3 protein: CASSIAAGTLNEQFF; V gene: TRBV7-9; CDR3 length: 15; clone size: -
CDR3 protein: CASSRTGNEKLFF; V gene: TRBV14; CDR3 length: 13; clone size: -
CDR3 protein: CASSNTYCPGSKNIQYF; V gene: TRBV21-1; CDR3 length: 17; clone size: -